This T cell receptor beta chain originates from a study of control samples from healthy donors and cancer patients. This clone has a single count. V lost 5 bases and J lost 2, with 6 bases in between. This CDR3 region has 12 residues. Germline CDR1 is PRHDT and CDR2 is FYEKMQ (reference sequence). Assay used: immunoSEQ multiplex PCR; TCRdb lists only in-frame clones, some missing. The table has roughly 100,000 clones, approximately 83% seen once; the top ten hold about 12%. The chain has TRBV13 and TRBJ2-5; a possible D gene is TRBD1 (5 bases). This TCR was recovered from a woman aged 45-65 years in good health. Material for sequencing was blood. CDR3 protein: CASSGAQETQYF. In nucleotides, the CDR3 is TGTGCCAGCAGCGGGGCGCAAGAGACCCAGTACTTC.